Listed here is a single T cell receptor (beta chain). This clonotype was observed a handful of times. Its cognate antigen has yet to be identified. No base qualities exist here, and no much larger clone lies one base off it. This sample is part of a study of response to subunit inactivated influenza vaccine (dated by TCRdb to the late 2010s). For the wider study: The study used deep quantitative T cell receptor repertoire profiling to track responses to a trivalent subunit inactivated influenza vaccine. General findings and caveats noted by the study authors: The authors suggested that each seasonal influenza vaccination may recruit only a limited number of new T cells.

Libraries were built with RT-PCR. These reads were obtained on an Illumina HiSeq 2500. TCRdb itself trimmed the public reads at Q25 with fastp, ran MiXCR and retained productive beta chains. Identical CDR3 protein sequences are pooled into one entry, listed with their most common genes and DNA. Within this sample are some 200,000 distinct CDR3 sequences, with over 9.5% of them counted one time only. 25% to 30% of the sample goes to the ten largest clones. Measured from the cysteine to the phenylalanine, the CDR3 is 15 residues long. Only the CDR3 part of the read is kept: 45 bases, read in frame from the first base. Trimming takes 2 bases from V and 4 bases from J, and the germline ends sit 14 bases apart. The germline V gene provides CDR1 MNHEY and CDR2 SVGAGI. These data were also filed under a second study, of T cells expressing NK-cell markers. According to the second study: TCR beta cDNA libraries were made by 5'RACE template switching that added a universal primer site and unique molecular identifiers. Three sorted T-cell subsets (CD3+CD56+NKG2C+, CD3+CD56+NKG2C- and CD3+CD56-NKG2C+) from seven to nine donors had their TCR beta-chain repertoires profiled. Seven of the eight sequenced donors were HCMV-seropositive and one was HCMV-seronegative. To restrict sorting to alphabetaTCR-expressing T cells, an anti-gammadeltaTCR antibody was added in several experiments. In 6 or 7 donors, the dominant CD3+CD56+NKG2C+ clonotypes ranked among the top 10 CD8+ clonotypes, making up about 1.0-8% of CD8+ T cells. Those dominant clonotypes were again the most abundant among CD3+CD56-NKG2C+ cells in a handful of donors, at about 25-65%. Whether the expanded NKG2C-expressing T cell clones were specific for HCMV antigens was left unclear. All eight donors whose samples were sequenced were randomly selected healthy volunteers, three of them men and five women. To determine HCMV serostatus, a commercial ELISA kit was used to detect HCMV-specific IgG in serum. Peripheral blood mononuclear cells were isolated from blood by Ficoll density gradient centrifugation. CD4+ and CD8+ T cells were isolated from PBMC by magnetic immunoseparation with Miltenyi isolation kits. cDNA synthesis was primed from the TCR beta constant segment, followed by two successive PCR amplification steps. Sequencing of the libraries produced 2 x 150 bp reads on Illumina HiSeq 2000/2500, MiSeq or NextSeq. MIGEC handled demultiplexing of the reads and grouping by UMI, while MiTCR was used to assemble and quantify clonotypes. To remove erroneous sequences, TCR cDNA sequences were retained only when supported by two or more reads. Downstream repertoire analysis used the tcR package, and clonotypes were matched across fractions by CDR3 nucleotide sequence plus V segment. Antigen specificity was annotated against VDJdb with VDJmatch, allowing one amino acid substitution in CDR3.

Rearrangement joined TRBV6-5 to TRBJ1-1, with an unclear D gene assignment. This sample comprised CD8+ T cells sorted from PBMCs, obtained about 12 days after vaccination. The clonotype originates from a middle-aged man who received an inactivated influenza vaccine. Donor details come from another sample of the same person, matched by shared clones. The nucleotides are TGTGCCAGCAGTTACGCCTGGGCAGTAGGCACTGAAGCTTTCTTT. Its product reads: CASSYAWAVGTEAFF.